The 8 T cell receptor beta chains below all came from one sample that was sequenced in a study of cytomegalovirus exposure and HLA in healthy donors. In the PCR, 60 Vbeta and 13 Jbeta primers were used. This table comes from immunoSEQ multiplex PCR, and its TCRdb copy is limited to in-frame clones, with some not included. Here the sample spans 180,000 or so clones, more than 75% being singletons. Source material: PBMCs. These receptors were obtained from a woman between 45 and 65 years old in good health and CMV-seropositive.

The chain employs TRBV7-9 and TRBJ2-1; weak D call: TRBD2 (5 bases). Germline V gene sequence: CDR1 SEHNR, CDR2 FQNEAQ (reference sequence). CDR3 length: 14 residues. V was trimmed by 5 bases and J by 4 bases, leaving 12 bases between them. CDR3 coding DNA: TGTGCCAGCAGCCCTGTCCCGGGATACAATGAGCAGTTCTTC. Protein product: CASSPVPGYNEQFF.

CDR3 nucleotide sequence: TGCGCCAGCACCCCCGGGGGGCAGGGAAATGAAAAACTGTTTTTT. It is translated as CASTPGGQGNEKLFF. The rearrangement links TRBV10-2 to TRBJ1-4, with D possibly matching TRBD1 (6 bases). Looked up from germline, CDR1 is WSHSY and CDR2 is SAAADI. The V end lost 7 bases, the J end lost 5 bases, and 17 bases lay between the germline ends. This CDR3 spans 15 amino acids.

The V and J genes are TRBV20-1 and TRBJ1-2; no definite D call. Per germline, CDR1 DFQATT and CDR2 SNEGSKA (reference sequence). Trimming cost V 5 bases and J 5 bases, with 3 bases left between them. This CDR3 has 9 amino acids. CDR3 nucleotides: TGCAGTGCTCTTTATGGCTACACCTTC. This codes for CSALYGYTF.

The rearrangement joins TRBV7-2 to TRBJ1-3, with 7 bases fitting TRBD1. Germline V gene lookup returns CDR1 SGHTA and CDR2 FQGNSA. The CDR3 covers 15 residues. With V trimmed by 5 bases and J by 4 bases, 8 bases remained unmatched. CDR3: CASSLRGARGNTIYF. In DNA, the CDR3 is TGTGCCAGCAGCCTCAGGGGGGCGCGGGGAAACACCATATATTTT.

CDR3 in DNA: TGTGCCAGCAGCGGCGACAGTAACTATGGCTACACCTTC. Protein product: CASSGDSNYGYTF. V and J are TRBV9 and TRBJ1-2; TRBD1 might be the D (5 bases). The CDR3 spans 13 residues. Germline V gives CDR1 SGDLS, CDR2 YYNGEE. Trimming took 3 bases from V and 1 from J, leaving 7 bases between them.

The CDR3 loop reads CASSPSTELYGYTF. The CDR3 DNA sequence: TGTGCCAGCAGTCCTTCGACGGAGCTCTATGGCTACACCTTC. The chain uses TRBV28 and TRBJ1-2; D unclear. Germline-derived CDR1 and CDR2 are MDHEN and SYDVKM. The length of the CDR3 is 14 residues. Trimming cost V 5 bases and J 4 bases, with 14 bases left between them.

The CDR3 DNA reads TGTGCCAGCAGTTTACAGGGTGGGTACCAAGAGACCCAGTACTTC. Its translation is CASSLQGGYQETQYF. The V and J genes are TRBV28 and TRBJ2-5; tentative D call: TRBD1 (5 bases). CDR3 length: 15 amino acids. CDR1 and CDR2 (germline): MDHEN, SYDVKM. Trimming stripped 2 bases from V and 0 bases from J, with 10 bases between.

DNA of the CDR3: TGCGCCAGCAGCTTGGTTTCTGGGGAGTGGGCCTACGAGCAGTACTTC. It codes for CASSLVSGEWAYEQYF. The gene calls are TRBV5-1 and TRBJ2-5; D is perhaps TRBD2 (5 bases). Judging by the DNA end, TRBJ2-7 fits better; the J call may be wrong. There are 16 residues in the CDR3. Germline loops: CDR1 SGHRS, CDR2 YFSETQ.